This T cell receptor beta chain emerged from a study of Ad26.COV2.S vaccination and SARS-CoV-2 variants. Study conclusions and caveats: Reportedly, after vaccination the spike-specific CD8+ and CD4+ T cell responses displayed substantial breadth. Measures of TCR breadth and depth may have fallen short of total T cell responses. People who got the vaccine or the placebo had similar non-spike TCR breadth. People who got the vaccine had more spike-specific TCR breadth than people who got placebo.

TCRdb's table, derived via immunoSEQ multiplex PCR, lists solely in-frame clones and lacks some. There are tens of thousands of clones in the sample; under 90% occur only once, and about 16% lies in the top ten. Details on this clone: Its cognate antigen is unknown. Other DNA sequences in the sample encode the same CDR3.

Trimming took 3 bases from V and 7 from J, leaving 4 bases between them. The CDR3 has 11 residues. Specimen: peripheral blood, collected after recovery from COVID-19. The origin of this receptor is a human donor who had recovered from COVID-19. The chain employs TRBV12-3 or TRBV12-4 and TRBJ2-1; D is undetermined. The DNA of the CDR3 is TGTGCCAGCAGTTTTGGAAATGAGCAGTTCTTC. Translating gives CASSFGNEQFF.